Presented here are 15 T cell receptor beta chains from one specimen sequenced in a study of vaccination and CD4 T cells after COVID-19. The sample's treatment: approximately nine-day PBMC culture with coronavirus spike peptide pools or control peptides (ViraFEST assay). Cultured CD4+ T-cell DNA underwent Oncomine TCR Beta short-read sequencing. TCRdb redid the calling of the PCR reads with MiXCR, one entry per CDR3 protein. The sample includes about 13,000 distinct CDR3 sequences, roughly 41% of them seen just once. Their target antigens are unknown. This specimen was CD4+ T cells from blood, cultured in vitro, taken after SARS-CoV-2 vaccination. These receptors were obtained from a human donor who had recovered from COVID-19.

V is TRBV6-1 and J is TRBJ1-1; D possibly corresponds to TRBD1 (5 bases). Trimming took off 1 base at V and 1 base at J, with 10 bases between the two ends. The CDR3 runs 15 residues. Germline CDR1 is MNHNS and CDR2 is SASEGT. In nucleotides, the CDR3 is TGTGCCAGCAGTGAAGACAGGAATCCGAACACTGAAGCTTTCTTT. This sequence encodes CASSEDRNPNTEAFF.

This clonotype was picked up a small number of times. This rearrangement joins TRBV20-1 to TRBJ1-1, with D possibly TRBD1 on 5 matching bases. Germline values: CDR1 DFQATT, CDR2 SNEGSKA (reference sequence). CDR3 length: 14 amino acids. The CDR3 DNA reads TGCAGGGGAGGGCAGGGTTTTCGGAACACTGAAGCTTTCTTT. Encoded protein: CRGGQGFRNTEAFF.

This chain joins TRBV7-2 and TRBJ1-2; 10 nucleotides line up with TRBD1. CDR1 is SGHTA, CDR2 FQGNSA, per germline. This CDR3 has 15 amino acids. V shed 3 bases and J 4 bases; nucleotides not matched to a gene: 5. DNA for the CDR3: TGTGCCAGCAGCTTTGGGACAGGGGATATCTATGGCTACACCTTC. This gives the protein CASSFGTGDIYGYTF.

This clonotype was detected a few times. V gene TRBV27 combines with J gene TRBJ1-2; D remains ambiguous. The CDR3 totals 14 residues. The V end lost 0 bases, the J end lost 5 bases, and 10 bases lay between the germline ends. Germline CDR1 is MNHEY and CDR2 is SMNVEV (reference sequence). The CDR3 bases are TGTGCCAGCAGTTTATCCCGGTGGCCATATGGCTACACCTTC. It is translated as CASSLSRWPYGYTF.

This clonotype was detected only a few times. V usage is TRBV6-1 and J usage is TRBJ1-2; 7 bases map to TRBD1. V lost 7 bases to trimming and J lost 2 bases; unmatched junction nucleotides: 10. Germline V gives CDR1 MNHNS, CDR2 SASEGT. CDR3 length equals 15 residues. CDR3 in amino acids: CASTILDRANYGYTF. CDR3 nucleotides: TGTGCCAGCACCATTCTTGACAGGGCCAACTATGGCTACACCTTC.

This sequence joins TRBV2 and TRBJ2-1; the match to TRBD2 covers 7 bases. Germline V gives CDR1 SNHLY, CDR2 FYNNEI. The CDR3 sequence is 14 residues long. The junction had 2 bases not matched to a gene; V was cut back by 1 base and J by 5 bases. The CDR3 loop is CASSEVLADNEQFF. CDR3 bases: TGTGCCAGCAGTGAAGTTCTAGCGGACAATGAGCAGTTCTTC.

This clonotype was found a few times. As DNA, the CDR3 is TGTGCCAGCAGTAGACCTGCGGACAGGAACACCGGGGAGCTGTTTTTT. The encoded protein is CASSRPADRNTGELFF. This chain joins TRBV6-1 and TRBJ2-2; the D gene is possibly TRBD1 (6 bases). This CDR3 has 16 residues. The germline CDR1 and CDR2 sequences are MNHNS and SASEGT. V lost 5 bases to trimming and J lost 1 base, with 14 bases between them.

The genes are TRBV12-3 or TRBV12-4 and TRBJ1-2; perhaps TRBD1 as D (5 bases). The V end was cut by 7 bases, the J end by 4 bases, with 19 bases between. This CDR3 spans 15 amino acids. This CDR3 is CASIKGAGSFYGYTF. For the CDR3, the DNA is TGTGCCAGCATTAAAGGCGCAGGGAGTTTCTATGGCTACACCTTC.

This clonotype was observed a few times. The chain has TRBV20-1 and TRBJ1-2, with 8 positions matching TRBD1. Germline values: CDR1 DFQATT, CDR2 SNEGSKA (reference sequence). This CDR3 is built from 14 residues. Trimming cost V 4 bases and J 0 bases; bases outside gene matches: 4. CDR3 DNA sequence: TGCAGTGCTAATCAGGGGGCGGCTAACTATGGCTACACCTTC. Protein sequence: CSANQGAANYGYTF.

V is TRBV20-1 and J is TRBJ2-1, with D tentatively TRBD2 (6 bases). Looked up from germline, CDR1 is DFQATT and CDR2 is SNEGSKA (reference sequence). This CDR3 has 17 amino acids. The V gene lost 6 bases and the J gene lost 0 bases, with 21 bases spanning the gap. This CDR3 is CSAEGSGGGYSYNEQFF. The CDR3 DNA reads as TGCAGTGCGGAGGGGAGTGGGGGAGGCTACTCCTACAATGAGCAGTTCTTC.

This clonotype was observed a few times. The CDR3 loop reads CASSLFDRGSGANVLTF. DNA for the CDR3: TGTGCCAGCAGCTTATTTGACAGGGGAAGTGGGGCCAACGTCCTGACTTTC. The chain couples TRBV7-9 to TRBJ2-6; 8 nucleotides match TRBD1. The CDR3 loop spans 17 amino acids. J was trimmed by 3 bases and V by 2 bases; bases with no gene match: 6. Germline assignment: CDR1 SEHNR and CDR2 FQNEAQ (reference sequence). Filled out from reference TRBV7-9 and TRBJ2-6, the complete variable domain reads DTGVSQNPRHKITKRGQNVTFRCDPISEHNRLYWYRQTLGQGPEFLTYFQNEAQLEKSRLLSDRFSAERPKGSFSTLEIQRTEQGDSAMYLCASSLFDRGSGANVLTFGAGSRLTVL.

The gene calls are TRBV20-1 and TRBJ2-7; D is uncertain. The CDR3 sequence is 13 residues long. Deletions cut 1 base from V and 2 bases from J, with 9 bases between. Germline CDR1 and CDR2: DFQATT and SNEGSKA (reference sequence). In nucleotides, the CDR3 is TGCAGTGCTAGAGGAGGCAGAACCTACGAGCAGTACTTC. Amino acid sequence: CSARGGRTYEQYF.

This clonotype turned up a few times. The chain is built from TRBV7-2 and TRBJ2-1, with D unresolved. V was clipped by 4 bases and J by 0 bases, with 10 bases between them. The germline gives CDR1 SGHTA, CDR2 FQGNSA. The CDR3 runs 15 residues. This CDR3 is CASSYTASSYNEQFF. The CDR3 DNA is TGTGCCAGCAGCTACACTGCTAGCTCCTACAATGAGCAGTTCTTC.

V gene TRBV7-2 combines with J gene TRBJ2-3, with a possible D match to TRBD1 (6 bases). The CDR3 contains 14 residues. CDR1 is SGHTA, CDR2 FQGNSA, per germline. V lost 5 bases and J 2 bases, leaving 11 bases between the germline ends. CDR3 residues: CASSPGATTDTQYF. The CDR3 DNA is TGTGCCAGCAGCCCAGGGGCCACCACAGATACGCAGTATTTT.

This clonotype came up a few times. The gene calls are TRBV6-5 and TRBJ2-5; 7 positions match TRBD1. Looked up from germline, CDR1 is MNHEY and CDR2 is SVGAGI. CDR3 length: 16 residues. Losses at the gene ends were 2 bases for V and 1 base for J; bases not matched to a gene: 7. This chain's CDR3 is CASSYITGASQETQYF. CDR3 nucleotide sequence: TGTGCCAGCAGTTACATTACAGGGGCCTCCCAAGAGACCCAGTACTTC.